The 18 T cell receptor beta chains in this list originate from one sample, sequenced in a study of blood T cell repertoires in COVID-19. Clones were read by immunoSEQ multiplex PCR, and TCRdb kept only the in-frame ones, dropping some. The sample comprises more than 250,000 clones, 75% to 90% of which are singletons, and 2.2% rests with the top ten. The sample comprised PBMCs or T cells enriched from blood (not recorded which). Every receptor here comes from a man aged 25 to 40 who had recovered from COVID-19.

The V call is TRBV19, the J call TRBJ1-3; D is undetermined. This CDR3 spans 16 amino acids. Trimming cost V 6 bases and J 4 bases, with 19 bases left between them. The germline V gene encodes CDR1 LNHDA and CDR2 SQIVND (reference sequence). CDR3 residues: CASRPRRVTFGNTIYF. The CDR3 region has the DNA TGTGCCAGTAGGCCTCGTCGGGTGACTTTCGGAAACACCATATATTTT.

CDR3 amino acids: CASSYETSGGFFGRDTQYF. CDR3 nucleotide sequence: TGTGCCAGCAGTTACGAGACTAGCGGGGGGTTCTTCGGCAGAGATACGCAGTATTTT. The J gene is TRBJ2-3, the V gene TRBV6-2 or TRBV6-3, with 13 bases matching TRBD2. Per germline, CDR1 MNHEY and CDR2 SVGEGT. J lost 5 bases, V lost 2 bases, and 13 bases had no gene match. This CDR3 region has 19 residues.

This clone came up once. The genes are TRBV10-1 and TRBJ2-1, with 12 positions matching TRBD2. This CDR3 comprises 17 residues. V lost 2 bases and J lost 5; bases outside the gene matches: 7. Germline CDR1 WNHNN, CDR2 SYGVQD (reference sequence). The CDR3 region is CASSEAITSGRNNEQFF. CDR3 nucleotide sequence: TGCGCCAGCAGTGAGGCGATAACTAGCGGGAGGAACAATGAGCAGTTCTTC.

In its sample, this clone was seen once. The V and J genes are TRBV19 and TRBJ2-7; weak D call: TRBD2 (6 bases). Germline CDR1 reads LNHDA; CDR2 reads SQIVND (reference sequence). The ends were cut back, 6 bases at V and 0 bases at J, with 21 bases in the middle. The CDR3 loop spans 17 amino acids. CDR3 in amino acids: CASSREGPGLYSYEQYF. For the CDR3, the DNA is TGTGCCAGTAGCCGCGAGGGGCCGGGACTTTACTCCTACGAGCAGTACTTC.

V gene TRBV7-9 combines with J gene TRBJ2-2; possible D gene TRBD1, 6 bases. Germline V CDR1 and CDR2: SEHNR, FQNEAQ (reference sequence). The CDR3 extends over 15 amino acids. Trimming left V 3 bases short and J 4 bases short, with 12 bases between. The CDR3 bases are TGTGCCAGCAGCTTGATTCGACAGGCCACCGGGGAGCTGTTTTTT. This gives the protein CASSLIRQATGELFF. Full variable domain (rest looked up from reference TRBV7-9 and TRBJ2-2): DTGVSQNPRHKITKRGQNVTFRCDPISEHNRLYWYRQTLGQGPEFLTYFQNEAQLEKSRLLSDRFSAERPKGSFSTLEIQRTEQGDSAMYLCASSLIRQATGELFFGEGSRLTVL.

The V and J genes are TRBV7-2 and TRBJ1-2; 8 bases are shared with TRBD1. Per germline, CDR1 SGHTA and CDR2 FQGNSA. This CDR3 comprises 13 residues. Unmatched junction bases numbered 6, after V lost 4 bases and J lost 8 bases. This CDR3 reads CASSYRTGQGYTF. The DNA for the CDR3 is TGTGCCAGCAGCTACAGGACAGGGCAAGGCTACACCTTC.

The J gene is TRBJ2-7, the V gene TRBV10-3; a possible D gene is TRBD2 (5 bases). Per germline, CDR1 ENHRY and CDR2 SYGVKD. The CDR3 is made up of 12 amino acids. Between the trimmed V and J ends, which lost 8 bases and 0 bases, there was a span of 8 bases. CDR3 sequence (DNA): TGTGCCATCGGAGGTTCCTCCTACGAGCAGTACTTC. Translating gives CAIGGSSYEQYF.

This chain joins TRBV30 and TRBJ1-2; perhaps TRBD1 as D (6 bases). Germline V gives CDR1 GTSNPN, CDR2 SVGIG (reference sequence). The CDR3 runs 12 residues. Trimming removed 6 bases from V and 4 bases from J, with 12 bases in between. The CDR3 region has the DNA TGTGCCTGCAGAAGGGGGACCTATGGCTACACCTTC. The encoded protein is CACRRGTYGYTF. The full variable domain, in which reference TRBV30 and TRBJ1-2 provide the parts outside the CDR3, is SQTIHQWPATLVQPVGSPLSLECTVEGTSNPNLYWYRQAAGRGLQLLFYSVGIGQISSEVPQNLSASRPQDRQFILSSKKLLLSDSGFYLCACRRGTYGYTFGSGTRLTVV.

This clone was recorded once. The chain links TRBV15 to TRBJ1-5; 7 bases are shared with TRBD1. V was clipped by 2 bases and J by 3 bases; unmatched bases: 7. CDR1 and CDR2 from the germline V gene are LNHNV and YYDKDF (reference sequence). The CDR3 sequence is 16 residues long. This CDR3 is CATSRTRQGLNQPQHF. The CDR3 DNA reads TGTGCCACCAGCAGAACAAGACAGGGCCTCAATCAGCCCCAGCATTTT. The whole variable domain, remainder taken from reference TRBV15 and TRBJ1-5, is DAMVIQNPRYQVTQFGKPVTLSCSQTLNHNVMYWYQQKSSQAPKLLFHYYDKDFNNEADTPDNFQSRRPNTSFCFLDIRSPGLGDTAMYLCATSRTRQGLNQPQHFGDGTRLSIL.

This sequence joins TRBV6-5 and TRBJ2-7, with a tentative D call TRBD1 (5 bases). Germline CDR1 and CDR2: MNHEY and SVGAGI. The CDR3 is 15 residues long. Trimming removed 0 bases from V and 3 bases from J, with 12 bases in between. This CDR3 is CASSYSRGGGYEQYF. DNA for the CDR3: TGTGCCAGCAGTTACTCAAGGGGCGGTGGCTACGAGCAGTACTTC.

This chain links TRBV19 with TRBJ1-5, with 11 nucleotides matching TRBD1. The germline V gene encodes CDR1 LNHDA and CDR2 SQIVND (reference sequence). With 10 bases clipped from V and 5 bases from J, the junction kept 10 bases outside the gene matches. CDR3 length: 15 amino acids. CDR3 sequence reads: CATFGQGANDQPQHF. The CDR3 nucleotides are TGTGCCACCTTTGGACAGGGGGCGAACGATCAGCCCCAGCATTTT.

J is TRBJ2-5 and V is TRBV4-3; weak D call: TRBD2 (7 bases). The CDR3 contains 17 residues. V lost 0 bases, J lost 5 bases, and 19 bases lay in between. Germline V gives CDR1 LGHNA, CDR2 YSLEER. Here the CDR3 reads CASSQETPVGGPETQYF. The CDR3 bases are TGCGCCAGCAGCCAAGAGACCCCTGTGGGGGGGCCCGAGACCCAGTACTTC.

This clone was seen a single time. The CDR3 nucleotides read TGTGCCAGCAGCTTGGGGGACAGGGACTGGGGTAGAGCTTTCTTT. It specifies CASSLGDRDWGRAFF. The V call is TRBV7-9, the J call TRBJ1-1; TRBD1 agrees at 9 bases. J gave up 10 bases and V 3 bases, and 12 bases lay outside the gene matches. CDR1 and CDR2 from the germline V gene are SEHNR and FQNEAQ (reference sequence). This CDR3 has 15 residues.

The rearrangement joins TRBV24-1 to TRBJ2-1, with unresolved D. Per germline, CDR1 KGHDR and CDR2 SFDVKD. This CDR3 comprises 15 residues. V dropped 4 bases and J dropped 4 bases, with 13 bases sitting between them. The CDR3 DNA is TGTGCCACCAGTGACCCAGGAACTTCATACAATGAGCAGTTCTTC. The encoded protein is CATSDPGTSYNEQFF.

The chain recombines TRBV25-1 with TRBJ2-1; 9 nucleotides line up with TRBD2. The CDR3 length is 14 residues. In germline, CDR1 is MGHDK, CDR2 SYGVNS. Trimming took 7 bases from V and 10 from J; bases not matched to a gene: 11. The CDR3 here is CASNGLARGGEQFF. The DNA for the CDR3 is TGTGCCAGCAATGGACTAGCGCGTGGTGGGGAGCAGTTCTTC. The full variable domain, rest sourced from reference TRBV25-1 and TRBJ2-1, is EADIYQTPRYLVIGTGKKITLECSQTMGHDKMYWYQQDPGMELHLIHYSYGVNSTEKGDLSSESTVSRIRTEHFPLTLESARPSHTSQYLCASNGLARGGEQFFGPGTRLTVL.

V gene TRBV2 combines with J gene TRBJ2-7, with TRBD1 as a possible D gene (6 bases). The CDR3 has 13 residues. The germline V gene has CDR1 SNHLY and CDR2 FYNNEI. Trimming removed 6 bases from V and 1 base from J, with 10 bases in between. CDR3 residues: CASRKQGSYEQYF. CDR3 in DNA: TGTGCCAGCAGGAAACAGGGTTCCTACGAGCAGTACTTC.

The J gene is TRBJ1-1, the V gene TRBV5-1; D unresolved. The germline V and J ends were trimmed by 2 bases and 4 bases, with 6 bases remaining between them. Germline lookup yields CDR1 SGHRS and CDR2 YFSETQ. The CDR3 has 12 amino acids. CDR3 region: CASSFAGTEAFF. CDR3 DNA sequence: TGCGCCAGCAGCTTCGCGGGCACTGAAGCTTTCTTT. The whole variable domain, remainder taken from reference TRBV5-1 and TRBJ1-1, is KAGVTQTPRYLIKTRGQQVTLSCSPISGHRSVSWYQQTPGQGLQFLFEYFSETQRNKGNFPGRFSGRQFSNSRSEMNVSTLELGDSALYLCASSFAGTEAFFGQGTRLTVV.

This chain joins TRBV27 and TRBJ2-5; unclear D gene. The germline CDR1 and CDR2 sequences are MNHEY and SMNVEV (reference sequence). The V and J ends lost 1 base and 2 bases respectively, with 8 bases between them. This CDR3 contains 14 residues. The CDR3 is CASSLYSPQETQYF. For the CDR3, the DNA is TGTGCCAGCAGTTTATACAGTCCTCAAGAGACCCAGTACTTC.